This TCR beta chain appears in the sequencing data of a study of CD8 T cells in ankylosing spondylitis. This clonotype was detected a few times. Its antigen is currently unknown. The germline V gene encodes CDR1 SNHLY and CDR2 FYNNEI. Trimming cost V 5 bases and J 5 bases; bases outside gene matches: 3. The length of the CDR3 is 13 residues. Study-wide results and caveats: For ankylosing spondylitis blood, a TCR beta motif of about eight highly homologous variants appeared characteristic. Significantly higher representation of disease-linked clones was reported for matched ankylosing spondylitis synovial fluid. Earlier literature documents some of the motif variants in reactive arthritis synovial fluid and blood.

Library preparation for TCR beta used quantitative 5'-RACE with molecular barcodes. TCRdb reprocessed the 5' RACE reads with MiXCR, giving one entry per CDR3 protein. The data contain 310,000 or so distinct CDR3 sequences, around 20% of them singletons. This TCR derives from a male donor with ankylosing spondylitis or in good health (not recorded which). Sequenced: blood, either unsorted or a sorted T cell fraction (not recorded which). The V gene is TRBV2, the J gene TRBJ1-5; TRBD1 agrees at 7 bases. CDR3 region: CASSKDRDQPQHF. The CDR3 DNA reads TGTGCCAGCAGTAAAGACAGGGATCAGCCCCAGCATTTT.